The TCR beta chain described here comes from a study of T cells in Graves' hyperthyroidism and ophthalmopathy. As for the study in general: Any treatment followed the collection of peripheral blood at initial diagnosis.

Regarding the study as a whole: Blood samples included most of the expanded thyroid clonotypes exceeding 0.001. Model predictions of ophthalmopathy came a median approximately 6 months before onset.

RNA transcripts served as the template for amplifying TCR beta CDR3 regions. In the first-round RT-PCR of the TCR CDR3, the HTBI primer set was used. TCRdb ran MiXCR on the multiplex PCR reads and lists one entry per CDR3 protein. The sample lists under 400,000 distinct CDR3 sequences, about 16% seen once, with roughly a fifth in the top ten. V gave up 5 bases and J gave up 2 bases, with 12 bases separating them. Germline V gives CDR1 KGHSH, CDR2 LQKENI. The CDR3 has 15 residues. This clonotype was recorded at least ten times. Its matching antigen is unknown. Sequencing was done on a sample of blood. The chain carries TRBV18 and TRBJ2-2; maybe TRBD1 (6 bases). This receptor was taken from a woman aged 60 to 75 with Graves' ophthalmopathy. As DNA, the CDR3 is TGTGCCAGCTCAAGGGACAAATCTAACACCGGGGAGCTGTTTTTT. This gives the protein CASSRDKSNTGELFF.